This TCR beta chain was retrieved from a study of blood T cell repertoires in COVID-19. V was trimmed by 0 bases and J by 9 bases, leaving 14 bases between them. CDR1 and CDR2 from the germline V gene are LNHDA and SQIVND (reference sequence). This CDR3 has 14 residues. Original processing methods: Estimation of nucleated cell counts was performed using reference gene primer amplification. Profiling relied on immunoSEQ multiplex PCR, and the TCRdb table lists in-frame clones only, not all of them. V, J and clone size derive from that table, while D and trimming were established from the DNA sequence. The sample lists approximately 300,000 clones, 90% seen once, with around 0.98% in the top ten.

The V gene is TRBV19, the J gene TRBJ1-2; perhaps TRBD1 as D (5 bases). Sequences were obtained from peripheral blood. The clonotype was recovered from a woman aged 40 to 50 with COVID-19, enrolled during active disease. CDR3 loop: CASSIDPGIKSYTF. The CDR3 region has the DNA TGTGCCAGTAGTATAGATCCAGGGATAAAAAGCTACACCTTC.